Listed below are T cell receptor beta chains from one sample, sequenced in a study of T cells in Graves' hyperthyroidism and ophthalmopathy. Using its own MiXCR run on the multiplex PCR reads, TCRdb lists one record per CDR3 protein. Among roughly 500,000 distinct CDR3 sequences listed, 40% to 55% were seen once. Sequenced input: peripheral blood or thyroid tissue (not recorded which). These receptors were taken from an adult woman with Graves' disease, either hyperthyroidism or ophthalmopathy (not recorded which). CDR3s include the opening cysteine and the closing phenylalanine or tryptophan. The D gene is left open where the match is weak. Expanded clones are given a class, and other clones once, few, many or no size at all.

TRBD1 | . | TRBJ1-2 | TRBV5-4 | TGTGCCAGCAGCCTGGACAGGGTTACTGGCTACACCTTC | CASSLDRVTGYTF
. | many | TRBJ1-1 | TRBV20-1 | TGCAGTGCTAGGACATCACAGGGTGGGAACACTGAAGCTTTCTTT | CSARTSQGGNTEAFF
. | few | TRBJ2-2 | TRBV29-1 | TGCAGCGTTGGTAGAGGAGCCGGGGAGCTGTTTTTT | CSVGRGAGELFF
TRBD2 | many | TRBJ2-7 | TRBV11-2 | TGTGCCAGCAGCTCAGTGACTAGCGGGTATGCCTACGAGCAGTACTTC | CASSSVTSGYAYEQYF
. | . | TRBJ2-7 | TRBV11-2 | TGTGCCAGCAGCCCCCAGGCAGGGGCTACCTACGAGCAGTACTTC | CASSPQAGATYEQYF
TRBD1 | . | TRBJ2-7 | TRBV5-1 | TGCGCCAGCAGTCTCGGACAGGGACAGCAGTACTTC | CASSLGQGQQYF
TRBD1 | . | TRBJ2-7 | TRBV6-6 | TGTGCCAGCAGTTACCCCGGACAGGGAACCTACGAGCAGTACTTC | CASSYPGQGTYEQYF
TRBD2 | . | TRBJ2-2 | TRBV7-8 | TGTGCCAGCAGTTTACTAGCGGGAGGTAACACCGGGGAGCTGTTTTTT | CASSLLAGGNTGELFF
TRBD1 | . | TRBJ1-5 | TRBV20-1 | TGCAGTGCTAGCAGGGGGGGGCCCAATCAGCCCCAGCATTTT | CSASRGGPNQPQHF
TRBD1 | many | TRBJ2-5 | TRBV10-3 | TGTGCCATCAGTGAGGGACAGGGGATGATGGAGACCCAGTACTTC | CAISEGQGMMETQYF